Presented here are 31 T cell receptor beta chains from one specimen sequenced in a study of blood T cells in healthy people across ages. Then a second PCR, running roughly 7 to 12 cycles, was carried out with a sample-barcoded 5' primer and a J-beta primer mix. TCRdb passed the 5' RACE reads through MiXCR, listing each CDR3 protein once. Among around 1,500,000 distinct CDR3 sequences listed, 28% were seen once. The sequencing input was blood. These receptors were taken from a woman aged 30 to 39 in good health.

V is TRBV7-2 and J is TRBJ2-5; D is undetermined. Trimming took off 3 bases at V and 11 bases at J, with 13 bases between the two ends. CDR3 size: 12 residues. Germline values: CDR1 SGHTA, CDR2 FQGNSA. CDR3 protein: CASSLTPYVQYF. The CDR3, as DNA: TGTGCCAGCAGCTTGACTCCCTACGTGCAGTACTTC.

This clonotype was observed a few times. The V call is TRBV13, the J call TRBJ1-1, with 7 nucleotides matching TRBD1. Per germline, CDR1 PRHDT and CDR2 FYEKMQ (reference sequence). With 2 bases clipped from V and 7 bases from J, the junction kept 1 base outside the gene matches. The CDR3 has 12 amino acids. CDR3: CASSLRDSEAFF. CDR3 nucleotide sequence: TGTGCCAGCAGCTTACGGGACAGTGAAGCTTTCTTT. The full variable domain, in which reference TRBV13 and TRBJ1-1 provide the parts outside the CDR3, is AAGVIQSPRHLIKEKRETATLKCYPIPRHDTVYWYQQGPGQDPQFLISFYEKMQSDKGSIPDRFSAQQFSDYHSELNMSSLELGDSALYFCASSLRDSEAFFGQGTRLTVV.

This chain uses TRBV7-2 with TRBJ2-1; perhaps TRBD1 as D (6 bases). Trimming removed 3 bases at V and 8 bases at J, with 17 bases between. This CDR3 region has 15 residues. Germline lookup yields CDR1 SGHTA and CDR2 FQGNSA. Here the CDR3 reads CASSFDRPQQYEQFF. In DNA form, the CDR3 reads TGTGCCAGCAGCTTCGACAGGCCCCAGCAGTATGAGCAGTTCTTC.

This clonotype was seen ten or more times. The V gene is TRBV10-3, the J gene TRBJ1-2; D is perhaps TRBD1 (6 bases). The CDR3 totals 15 residues. V dropped 5 bases and J dropped 8 bases, with 21 bases sitting between them. The V gene's germline CDR1 is ENHRY and CDR2 SYGVKD. In nucleotides, the CDR3 is TGTGCCATCAGTCCAACCGATGACAGGTCCAGAGGCTACACCTTC. Encoded protein: CAISPTDDRSRGYTF.

The V gene is TRBV5-1, the J gene TRBJ2-6; a possible D gene is TRBD2 (6 bases). The CDR3 runs 15 residues. Germline CDR1 and CDR2: SGHRS and YFSETQ. The V end lost 8 bases, the J end lost 3 bases, and 15 bases lay between the germline ends. In DNA, the CDR3 is TGCGCCAGTTGTGCTGGTAGCGGTGGGGCCAACGTCCTGACTTTC. Translated, it gives CASCAGSGGANVLTF.

This clonotype has only a few counts. The chain carries TRBV7-8 and TRBJ1-2; a possible D gene is TRBD1 (6 bases). V dropped 7 bases and J dropped 6 bases, with 18 bases sitting between them. Germline V gives CDR1 SGHVS, CDR2 FQNEAQ. The CDR3 contains 14 residues. The CDR3 DNA reads as TGTGCCAGCAAAGACCCGGGGGCTGGGGATGGCTACACCTTC. This sequence encodes CASKDPGAGDGYTF.

This chain joins TRBV18 and TRBJ1-2; the D is unclear. This CDR3 is 16 amino acids long. The germline V and J ends were trimmed by 2 bases and 2 bases, with 15 bases remaining between them. From germline, CDR1 is KGHSH and CDR2 LQKENI. The CDR3 DNA follows: TGTGCCAGCTCACCAAGCGAGATACCTATAAACTATGGCTACACCTTC. Translation: CASSPSEIPINYGYTF.

This clonotype appeared many times. The V and J genes are TRBV27 and TRBJ2-5; D is ambiguous. V shed 8 bases and J shed 3 bases, with 13 bases lying between them. Germline loops: CDR1 MNHEY, CDR2 SMNVEV (reference sequence). The CDR3 has 13 amino acids. The CDR3 spells CASSRSGEETQYF. CDR3 nucleotide sequence: TGTGCCAGCTCCCGGTCCGGAGAAGAGACCCAGTACTTC.

Many counts were recorded for this clonotype. This chain uses TRBV6-6 with TRBJ2-3, with a possible D match to TRBD2 (6 bases). Germline CDR1 and CDR2: MNHNY and SVGAGI (reference sequence). The V and J ends lost 0 bases and 2 bases respectively, with 15 bases between them. The CDR3 contains 17 residues. The CDR3 DNA follows: TGTGCCAGCAGTTACTCGCTATCAGGCGGGATCACAGATACGCAGTATTTT. Translating it yields CASSYSLSGGITDTQYF.

This chain connects TRBV21-1 to TRBJ1-4; the table's D call of TRBD1 was not tested on the DNA. TRBV21-1 is a listed pseudogene. The CDR3 spans 15 residues. CDR3 sequence (DNA): TGTGCCAGTACTAGACAGGGTGAGATGTGTGAAAAACTGTTTTTT. Protein: CASTRQGEMCEKLFF.

In its sample, this clonotype was seen a few times. This chain uses TRBV9 with TRBJ1-2, with no clear D. CDR3 length equals 13 residues. The germline CDR1 and CDR2 sequences are SGDLS and YYNGEE. Between the trimmed V and J ends, which lost 0 bases and 0 bases, there was a span of 3 bases. CDR3 sequence reads: CASSVDPNYGYTF. The CDR3 bases are TGTGCCAGCAGCGTAGATCCTAACTATGGCTACACCTTC.

This chain connects TRBV10-2 to TRBJ2-1; 14 nucleotides agree with TRBD2. The V segment lost 2 bases and the J segment 10 bases; nucleotides outside the gene matches: 7. The CDR3 runs 16 residues. Germline CDR1 WSHSY, CDR2 SAAADI. CDR3 amino acids: CASSEPGLAGEGEQFF. The CDR3 nucleotides are TGCGCCAGCAGTGAGCCGGGACTAGCGGGAGAAGGAGAGCAGTTCTTC.

This clonotype was picked up a small number of times. The chain carries TRBV12-3 or TRBV12-4 and TRBJ2-2, with TRBD1 identical over 8 bases. The trim removed 7 bases at V and 2 bases at J, leaving 9 bases unmatched. CDR3 length: 16 amino acids. DNA of the CDR3: TGTGCCAGCACCAGACAGGGGCGCCTCAACACCGGGGAGCTGTTTTTT. This translates into CASTRQGRLNTGELFF.

This clonotype was seen only a few times. J is TRBJ1-1 and V is TRBV3-1, with a weak D call TRBD1 (5 bases). Per the germline V gene, CDR1 is LGHDT and CDR2 is YNNKEL (reference sequence). V lost 5 bases and J lost 4, with 11 bases in between. This CDR3 contains 13 residues. CDR3 DNA sequence: TGTGCCAGCAGCGCGCAGGGACCCACTGAAGCTTTCTTT. It is translated as CASSAQGPTEAFF.

The V gene is TRBV9, the J gene TRBJ1-4; 9 bases agree with TRBD1. Per germline, CDR1 SGDLS and CDR2 YYNGEE. This CDR3 comprises 17 residues. Trimming at V came to 2 bases and at J to 8 bases, leaving 13 bases not matched to a gene. CDR3 nucleotides: TGTGCCAGCAGCGTCGCCGTGGACAGGGGATCTTGGGAAAAACTGTTTTTT. It codes for CASSVAVDRGSWEKLFF.

This clonotype was observed once. Its ends do not fully match the called genes, so a read error is possible. The chain is built from TRBV5-1 and TRBJ2-5; TRBD1 aligns across 10 bases. The CDR3 length is 15 residues. The V gene's germline CDR1 is SGHRS and CDR2 YFSETQ. The CDR3 loop is CASSGRDRGEETRYF. The CDR3 DNA reads as TGCGCCAGCAGCGGCCGGGACAGGGGAGAAGAGACCCGGTACTTC.

The rearrangement joins TRBV5-1 to TRBJ2-3; perhaps TRBD2 as D (5 bases). Germline V lookup: CDR1 SGHRS, CDR2 YFSETQ. V gave up 4 bases and J gave up 2 bases, with 14 bases separating them. CDR3 length: 15 residues. Here the CDR3 reads CASSLDWESTDTQYF. CDR3 coding DNA: TGCGCCAGCAGCCTGGACTGGGAATCCACAGATACGCAGTATTTT. Looking up the rest from reference TRBV5-1 and TRBJ2-3 gives the full variable domain: KAGVTQTPRYLIKTRGQQVTLSCSPISGHRSVSWYQQTPGQGLQFLFEYFSETQRNKGNFPGRFSGRQFSNSRSEMNVSTLELGDSALYLCASSLDWESTDTQYFGPGTRLTVL.

This clonotype was counted ten times or more. V is TRBV4-3 and J is TRBJ2-1; 12 bases fit TRBD2. V was pared by 2 bases and J by 6 bases, with 5 bases of the junction left unmatched. Germline V CDR1 and CDR2: LGHNA, YSLEER. This CDR3 contains 16 residues. This CDR3 reads CASSQLLAGGSNEQFF. CDR3 coding DNA: TGCGCCAGCAGCCAATTACTAGCGGGAGGATCCAATGAGCAGTTCTTC.

The rearrangement uses TRBV20-1 and TRBJ2-4; D unclear. The better agreement between TRBJ2-7 and the DNA end casts doubt on the J call. Looked up from germline, CDR1 is DFQATT and CDR2 is SNEGSKA (reference sequence). The CDR3 is 17 residues long. CDR3 DNA sequence: TGCAGTGCTAGAGATCCTGCGGCTAGGCCTGAGGTACACGAGCAGTACTTC. This sequence encodes CSARDPAARPEVHEQYF.

This clonotype has more than one count but fewer than ten. The rearrangement joins TRBV4-3 to TRBJ2-1; D might be TRBD2 (6 bases). Germline CDR1 and CDR2: LGHNA and YSLEER. The CDR3 sequence is 16 residues long. The V gene lost 0 bases and the J gene lost 4 bases, with 13 bases spanning the gap. The CDR3 protein is CASSQDGIGGYNEQFF. For the CDR3, the DNA is TGCGCCAGCAGCCAAGACGGGATCGGGGGTTACAATGAGCAGTTCTTC.

The chain combines TRBV6-2 or TRBV6-3 with TRBJ1-5; D is unresolved. V lost 8 bases, J lost 7 bases, and 12 bases lay in between. Germline lookup yields CDR1 MNHEY and CDR2 SVGEGT. The CDR3 runs 12 residues. For the CDR3, the DNA is TGTGCCAGCGGGGAGTTAGTCCAGCCCCAGCATTTT. Its translation: CASGELVQPQHF.

The gene calls are TRBV2 and TRBJ2-1; the match to TRBD2 covers 9 bases. The CDR3 is 15 amino acids. Germline values: CDR1 SNHLY, CDR2 FYNNEI. Unmatched junction bases numbered 9, after V lost 8 bases and J lost 4 bases. DNA for the CDR3: TGTGCCAGCGCCGACGGAGCGGGGGGTTACAATGAGCAGTTCTTC. Protein sequence: CASADGAGGYNEQFF.

This chain joins TRBV7-2 and TRBJ1-6; TRBD1 agrees at 9 bases. This CDR3 spans 16 amino acids. Trimming at V came to 4 bases and at J to 2 bases, leaving 3 bases not matched to a gene. From germline, CDR1 is SGHTA and CDR2 FQGNSA. This chain's CDR3 is CASSSTGGTYNSPLHF. In nucleotides, the CDR3 is TGTGCCAGCAGCTCGACAGGGGGAACCTATAATTCACCCCTCCACTTT. The entire variable domain, with the rest obtained from reference TRBV7-2 and TRBJ1-6, is as follows: GAGVSQSPSNKVTEKGKDVELRCDPISGHTALYWYRQSLGQGLEFLIYFQGNSAPDKSGLPSDRFSAERTGGSVSTLTIQRTQQEDSAVYLCASSSTGGTYNSPLHFGNGTRLTVT.

The chain is built from TRBV24-1 and TRBJ2-3, with TRBD2 as a possible D gene (6 bases). The germline CDR1 and CDR2 sequences are KGHDR and SFDVKD. This CDR3 comprises 13 residues. V was pared by 2 bases and J by 4 bases, with 6 bases between. Here the CDR3 DNA reads TGTGCCACCAGTGATTCGGGAGCAGATACGCAGTATTTT. As protein: CATSDSGADTQYF.

This chain uses TRBV7-2 with TRBJ2-5; TRBD2 is a possible D gene (5 bases). Trimming pared 0 bases from V and 1 base from J, leaving 9 bases between. In germline, CDR1 is SGHTA, CDR2 FQGNSA. This CDR3 region has 15 residues. CDR3 sequence (DNA): TGTGCCAGCAGCTTAGCGGCGGGCTCCCAAGAGACCCAGTACTTC. It translates to CASSLAAGSQETQYF.

The chain has TRBV3-1 and TRBJ1-1; D unresolved. V was shortened by 4 bases and J by 3 bases, with 18 bases between the two germline ends. This CDR3 comprises 16 residues. CDR1 LGHDT and CDR2 YNNKEL come from the germline V gene (reference sequence). DNA of the CDR3: TGTGCCAGCAGCCCCAATTTGAGGAAGGAGGACACTGAAGCTTTCTTT. Its protein product is CASSPNLRKEDTEAFF.

CDR3 amino acids: CASRNPTGPNTEAFF. CDR3 DNA: TGTGCCAGCAGAAACCCGACAGGGCCGAACACTGAAGCTTTCTTT. J is TRBJ1-1 and V is TRBV2, with 7 bases fitting TRBD1. CDR1 is SNHLY and CDR2 is FYNNEI in the germline V gene. With 6 bases clipped from V and 1 base from J, the junction kept 8 bases outside the gene matches. This CDR3 has 15 amino acids.

This clonotype was counted at least ten times. This rearrangement joins TRBV29-1 to TRBJ1-1; 8 bases are a match to TRBD1. V gave up 1 base and J gave up 11 bases; unmatched junction bases: 9. This CDR3 has 13 residues. CDR1 SQVTM and CDR2 ANQGSEA come from the germline V gene. The CDR3 bases are TGCAGCGTTGAAGTAGAAGCGACAGGGGCGGCTTTCTTT. It yields the protein CSVEVEATGAAFF.

The chain is built from TRBV5-1 and TRBJ2-2; TRBD1 aligns across 9 bases. This CDR3 comprises 15 residues. V lost 6 bases, J lost 2 bases, and 5 bases stayed unmatched. The germline gives CDR1 SGHRS, CDR2 YFSETQ. The CDR3 bases are TGCGCCAGCAACCCGGGACAGGGAAACACCGGGGAGCTGTTTTTT. Translating gives CASNPGQGNTGELFF.

This clonotype has just one count. The V and J genes are TRBV7-2 and TRBJ2-1, with D possibly being TRBD2 (5 bases). The V gene's germline CDR1 is SGHTA and CDR2 FQGNSA. The CDR3 has 13 amino acids. Trimming shortened V by 5 bases and J by 10 bases, and 15 bases separated the two germline ends. CDR3: CASSPPLATEQFF. CDR3 sequence (DNA): TGTGCCAGCAGCCCCCCATTAGCGACAGAGCAGTTCTTC. Filled out from reference TRBV7-2 and TRBJ2-1, the complete variable domain reads GAGVSQSPSNKVTEKGKDVELRCDPISGHTALYWYRQSLGQGLEFLIYFQGNSAPDKSGLPSDRFSAERTGGSVSTLTIQRTQQEDSAVYLCASSPPLATEQFFGPGTRLTVL.

In this sample, this clonotype turned up a few times. The CDR3 spells CASSLEIAAGYGYTF. The DNA of the CDR3 is TGCGCCAGCAGCTTAGAGATCGCGGCCGGCTATGGCTACACCTTC. The V call is TRBV5-1, the J call TRBJ1-2; no reliable D call. The CDR3 has 15 residues. V lost 2 bases, J lost 4 bases, and 15 bases lay in between. Germline CDR1 is SGHRS and CDR2 is YFSETQ.